The next 21 T cell receptor beta chains were all read from a single sample in a study of identical twins. TCRdb fed the 5' RACE reads into MiXCR, producing one record per CDR3 protein. The sample lists some 300,000 distinct CDR3 sequences; 10% to 15% were seen once. This same sample was also part of a study on yellow fever vaccine responses in identical twins.

The sequenced sample was CD8+ T cells sorted from blood. The receptor source for this set is a woman aged 18-29 years in good health.

The sample holds a few counts of this clonotype. The V call is TRBV24-1, the J call TRBJ2-2, with D tentatively TRBD2 (5 bases). The CDR3 runs to 17 residues. With 4 bases removed from V and 5 bases from J, the gap between germline ends came to 19 bases. Looked up from germline, CDR1 is KGHDR and CDR2 is SFDVKD. CDR3 coding DNA: TGTGCCACCAGTGACGTCCTGGACTCTCCCCCGACCGGGGAGCTGTTTTTT. Amino acids: CATSDVLDSPPTGELFF.

CDR3 sequence (DNA): TGTGCCAGCAGTTTATGGGGCGACGGGGAGCTGTTTTTT. It yields the protein CASSLWGDGELFF. The chain links TRBV28 to TRBJ2-2; D remains unclear. The ends were cut back, 0 bases at V and 7 bases at J, with 6 bases in the middle. Germline lookup yields CDR1 MDHEN and CDR2 SYDVKM. This CDR3 spans 13 amino acids.

The V call is TRBV20-1, the J call TRBJ2-1, with D possibly TRBD2 on 6 matching bases. The CDR3 contains 10 residues. The germline CDR1 and CDR2 sequences are DFQATT and SNEGSKA (reference sequence). V was trimmed by 7 bases and J by 8 bases, leaving 9 bases between them. DNA for the CDR3: TGCAGTGGGACTATGTATGAGCAGTTCTTC. Translating gives CSGTMYEQFF.

This clonotype was counted at least ten times. The V call is TRBV5-5, the J call TRBJ2-3; TRBD2 matches 8 bases. In germline, CDR1 is SGHKS, CDR2 YYEKEE (reference sequence). This CDR3 has 15 residues. The V and J ends lost 2 bases and 2 bases, in that order; junction bases with no gene match: 4. The CDR3 DNA reads as TGTGCCAGCAGCTTAGGCGGGGGGTACACAGATACGCAGTATTTT. Translating gives CASSLGGGYTDTQYF.

This clonotype was observed at least ten times. This sequence joins TRBV4-1 and TRBJ2-1; D is unclear. The V gene lost 1 base and the J gene lost 10 bases, with 8 bases spanning the gap. Looked up from germline, CDR1 is MGHRA and CDR2 is YSYEKL. The CDR3 length is 12 residues. CDR3 bases: TGCGCCAGCAGCCAAGTTTGGGAAGAGCAGTTCTTC. Translating gives CASSQVWEEQFF.

This chain connects TRBV2 to TRBJ2-1, with TRBD2 identical over 11 bases. Germline CDR1 reads SNHLY; CDR2 reads FYNNEI. The CDR3 runs to 14 residues. The junction had 7 bases not matched to a gene; V was cut back by 10 bases and J by 5 bases. This CDR3 is CATSLAGGNNEQFF. The CDR3 region has the DNA TGTGCCACCTCCCTAGCGGGAGGTAACAATGAGCAGTTCTTC.

V usage is TRBV6-5 and J usage is TRBJ2-3; 12 bases match TRBD2. The V segment lost 4 bases and the J segment 1 base; nucleotides outside the gene matches: 3. The CDR3 has 16 amino acids. Germline V gene sequence: CDR1 MNHEY, CDR2 SVGAGI. This chain's CDR3 is CASSFRLAGGTDTQYF. As DNA, the CDR3 is TGTGCCAGCAGTTTCCGACTAGCGGGAGGCACAGATACGCAGTATTTT.

CDR3 nucleotide sequence: TGTGCCAGCAGCGGACCGCCCGATAGCAATCAGCCCCAGCATTTT. It yields the protein CASSGPPDSNQPQHF. This sequence joins TRBV6-1 and TRBJ1-5; D gene unclear. CDR3 size: 15 residues. Germline lookup yields CDR1 MNHNS and CDR2 SASEGT. The germline V and J ends were trimmed by 6 bases and 0 bases, with 12 bases remaining between them.

This clonotype has a handful of counts. The V call is TRBV5-5, the J call TRBJ2-1; no clear D. Looked up from germline, CDR1 is SGHKS and CDR2 is YYEKEE (reference sequence). V was pared by 0 bases and J by 5 bases, with 18 bases between. This CDR3 has 17 amino acids. The CDR3 DNA reads as TGTGCCAGCAGCTTGGCCGCGGTCCCCGCACGGAACAATGAGCAGTTCTTC. It is translated as CASSLAAVPARNNEQFF.

This clonotype was counted only a few times. V gene TRBV29-1 combines with J gene TRBJ2-1; 7 bases are a match to TRBD2. V lost 0 bases and J lost 2; bases outside the gene matches: 7. Germline values: CDR1 SQVTM, CDR2 ANQGSEA. The CDR3 contains 16 residues. The CDR3 nucleotides are TGCAGCGTTGAAGAGGGGGGGTCGGGGGCCTACAATGAGCAGTTCTTC. Translating gives CSVEEGGSGAYNEQFF.

This clonotype was detected a few times. V usage is TRBV27 and J usage is TRBJ2-7; D not resolved. This CDR3 has 13 amino acids. V gave up 5 bases and J gave up 5 bases, with 13 bases separating them. The germline CDR1 and CDR2 sequences are MNHEY and SMNVEV (reference sequence). CDR3 nucleotides: TGTGCCAGCAGTCTCTCCCCTTTGGACGAGCAGTACTTC. Translation: CASSLSPLDEQYF.

The chain has TRBV12-3 or TRBV12-4 and TRBJ1-1; unclear D gene. CDR3 size: 13 residues. V was clipped by 7 bases and J by 1 base, with 10 bases between them. CDR3 loop: CASIGQKNTEAFF. The CDR3 coding sequence is TGTGCCAGCATTGGCCAGAAGAACACTGAAGCTTTCTTT.

This clonotype was observed a few times. The chain recombines TRBV18 with TRBJ1-1, with D possibly being TRBD1 (6 bases). The ends were cut back, 2 bases at V and 2 bases at J, with 9 bases in the middle. This CDR3 has 14 amino acids. Germline V lookup: CDR1 KGHSH, CDR2 LQKENI. In DNA, the CDR3 is TGTGCCAGCTCACCAGGGGGGGCCAACACTGAAGCTTTCTTT. This gives the protein CASSPGGANTEAFF.

The gene calls are TRBV13 and TRBJ2-2; 8 bases are shared with TRBD1. The V and J ends lost 4 bases and 4 bases, in that order; junction bases with no gene match: 5. The CDR3 runs 15 residues. CDR1 is PRHDT and CDR2 is FYEKMQ in the germline V gene (reference sequence). CDR3 sequence: CASSSDRVATGELFF. DNA for the CDR3: TGTGCCAGCAGCTCGGACAGGGTGGCCACCGGGGAGCTGTTTTTT.

This chain uses TRBV6-1 with TRBJ2-7; D is unresolved. The CDR3 length is 15 residues. Germline V CDR1 and CDR2: MNHNS, SASEGT. Trimming pared 5 bases from V and 0 bases from J, leaving 14 bases between. The CDR3 nucleotides are TGTGCCAGCAGTCCCGAAGGGAAACCCTCCTACGAGCAGTACTTC. Encoded protein: CASSPEGKPSYEQYF.

The J gene is TRBJ2-1, the V gene TRBV20-1; D unclear. V was pared by 4 bases and J by 3 bases, with 22 bases between. This CDR3 comprises 17 residues. Looked up from germline, CDR1 is DFQATT and CDR2 is SNEGSKA (reference sequence). The CDR3 nucleotides are TGCAGTGCTACCCCTCACCACAGTCACCCCGACTACAATGAGCAGTTCTTC. This sequence encodes CSATPHHSHPDYNEQFF.

The rearrangement links TRBV9 to TRBJ2-1; TRBD2 is a possible D gene (6 bases). Germline V lookup: CDR1 SGDLS, CDR2 YYNGEE. This CDR3 spans 16 amino acids. V gave up 0 bases and J gave up 4 bases, with 14 bases separating them. The CDR3: CASSVDISGPYNEQFF. CDR3 nucleotides: TGTGCCAGCAGCGTAGATATTAGCGGCCCTTACAATGAGCAGTTCTTC. Filled out from reference TRBV9 and TRBJ2-1, the complete variable domain reads DSGVTQTPKHLITATGQRVTLRCSPRSGDLSVYWYQQSLDQGLQFLIQYYNGEERAKGNILERFSAQQFPDLHSELNLSSLELGDSALYFCASSVDISGPYNEQFFGPGTRLTVL.

This clonotype was detected only a few times. CDR3 protein: CASSGGGSSYNEQFF. DNA for the CDR3: TGCGCCAGCAGTGGGGGGGGGAGCTCCTACAATGAGCAGTTCTTC. The chain employs TRBV10-1 and TRBJ2-1; TRBD2 aligns across 7 bases. V trimming: 4 bases; J trimming: 0 bases; junction bases outside the gene matches: 3. The CDR3 sequence is 15 residues long. CDR1 and CDR2 (germline): WNHNN, SYGVQD (reference sequence).

This clonotype was detected ten times or more. The V and J genes are TRBV27 and TRBJ2-5; 15 bases map to TRBD2. There are 19 residues in the CDR3. Germline-derived CDR1 and CDR2 are MNHEY and SMNVEV (reference sequence). The V gene end was trimmed by 4 bases and the J gene end by 3 bases; junction bases not matched to a gene: 12. CDR3 DNA: TGTGCCAGCAGTTCTCTTACCGGGACTAGCGGGGGGATAGAAGAGACCCAGTACTTC. Its protein product is CASSSLTGTSGGIEETQYF.

This clonotype has more than one count but fewer than ten. The V call is TRBV7-9, the J call TRBJ2-1, with D perhaps matching TRBD2 (6 bases). V was cut by 1 base and J by 0 bases, with 13 bases left in between. The CDR3 contains 17 residues. CDR1 SEHNR and CDR2 FQNEAQ come from the germline V gene (reference sequence). The CDR3 nucleotides are TGTGCCAGCAGCTTAGAGGGAGGTCAAAGCTCCTACAATGAGCAGTTCTTC. Amino acid sequence: CASSLEGGQSSYNEQFF.

The rearrangement joins TRBV5-1 to TRBJ2-7; D not resolved. V was clipped by 4 bases and J by 0 bases, with 14 bases between them. The CDR3 consists of 15 residues. Germline V gives CDR1 SGHRS, CDR2 YFSETQ. As DNA, the CDR3 is TGCGCCAGCAGCATGGGGTTCGACGCCTCCTACGAGCAGTACTTC. The encoded protein is CASSMGFDASYEQYF.